The clone carrying this TCR beta chain was counted many times. Its target is not known. This record comes from a study of tumor and adjacent non-tumor tissue in lung cancer. Study in general: Aged roughly 31 to 80 years, patients included about 11 men and roughly 5 women with stage I to III disease. On average, productive TCRbeta reads reached roughly 4.2 million per sample.

Overall study findings and caveats: Tumor tissue had significantly higher TCR diversity than normal lung.

TCRbeta libraries were built with three rounds of nested PCR, modified from ARM-PCR. Via MiXCR, TCRdb re-called the multiplex PCR reads, giving one row per CDR3 protein. The table lists 45,000 or so distinct CDR3 sequences, roughly 60% of them singletons. This sample's RNA came from whole unsorted tissue. Distant lung tissue was collected more than 3 cm away from the tumor edge. Between August and November 2014, newly diagnosed, chemotherapy-naive lung cancer patients underwent thoracic surgery in China. With 6 bases removed from V and 5 bases from J, the gap between germline ends came to 20 bases. CDR3 length: 14 amino acids. Germline assignment: CDR1 DFQATT and CDR2 SNEGSKA (reference sequence).

V gene TRBV20-1 combines with J gene TRBJ2-7; possibly TRBD1 for D (6 bases). The sample comprised distant non-tumor lung tissue. The receptor was derived from a woman between 40 and 55 years old with non-small cell lung cancer. In DNA, the CDR3 is TGCAGTGCGAGGGACAAGACGGCGTCGGACGAGCAGTACTTC. Its protein is CSARDKTASDEQYF.